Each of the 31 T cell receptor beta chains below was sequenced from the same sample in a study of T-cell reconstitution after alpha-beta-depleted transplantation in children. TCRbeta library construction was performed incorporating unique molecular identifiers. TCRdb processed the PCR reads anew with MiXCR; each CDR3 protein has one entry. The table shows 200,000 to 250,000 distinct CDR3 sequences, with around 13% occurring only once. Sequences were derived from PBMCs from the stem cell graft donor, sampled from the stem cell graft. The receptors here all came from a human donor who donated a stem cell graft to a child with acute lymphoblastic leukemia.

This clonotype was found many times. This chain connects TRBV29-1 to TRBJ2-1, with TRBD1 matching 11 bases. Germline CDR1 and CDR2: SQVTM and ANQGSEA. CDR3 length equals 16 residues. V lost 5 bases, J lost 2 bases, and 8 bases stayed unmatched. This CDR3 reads CSVRQGQGDPYNEQFF. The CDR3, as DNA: TGCAGCGTTAGGCAGGGACAGGGGGATCCCTACAATGAGCAGTTCTTC.

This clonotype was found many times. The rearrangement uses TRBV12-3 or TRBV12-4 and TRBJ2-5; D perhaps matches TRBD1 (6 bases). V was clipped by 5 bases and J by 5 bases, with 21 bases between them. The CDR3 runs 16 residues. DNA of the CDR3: TGTGCCAGCAGTCAGGCGACTGACAGGCTCCGGGAGACCCAGTACTTC. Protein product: CASSQATDRLRETQYF.

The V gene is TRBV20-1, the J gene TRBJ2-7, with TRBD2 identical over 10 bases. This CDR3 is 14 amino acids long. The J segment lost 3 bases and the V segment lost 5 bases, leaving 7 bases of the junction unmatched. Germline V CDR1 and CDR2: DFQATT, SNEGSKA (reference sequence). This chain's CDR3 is CSAGPSGSFYEQYF. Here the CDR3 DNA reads TGCAGTGCTGGACCTAGCGGGAGCTTCTACGAGCAGTACTTC.

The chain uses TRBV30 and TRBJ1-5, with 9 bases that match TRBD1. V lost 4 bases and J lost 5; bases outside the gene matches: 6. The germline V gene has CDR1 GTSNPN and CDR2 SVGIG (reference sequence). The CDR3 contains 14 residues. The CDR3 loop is CAWTGGQGDQPQHF. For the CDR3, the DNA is TGTGCCTGGACAGGGGGACAGGGCGATCAGCCCCAGCATTTT.

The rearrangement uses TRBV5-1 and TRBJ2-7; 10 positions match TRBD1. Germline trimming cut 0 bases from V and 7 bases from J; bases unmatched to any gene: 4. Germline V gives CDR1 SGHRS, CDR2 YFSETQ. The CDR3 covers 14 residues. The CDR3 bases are TGCGCCAGCAGCTTGGAGGGACAGGGGAGTGAGCAGTACTTC. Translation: CASSLEGQGSEQYF.

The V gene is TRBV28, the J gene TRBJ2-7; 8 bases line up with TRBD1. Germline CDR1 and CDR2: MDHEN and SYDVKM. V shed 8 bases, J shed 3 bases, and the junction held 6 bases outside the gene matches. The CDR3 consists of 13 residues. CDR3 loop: CASLRQGHYEQYF. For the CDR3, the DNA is TGTGCCAGCCTCCGACAGGGGCACTACGAGCAGTACTTC.

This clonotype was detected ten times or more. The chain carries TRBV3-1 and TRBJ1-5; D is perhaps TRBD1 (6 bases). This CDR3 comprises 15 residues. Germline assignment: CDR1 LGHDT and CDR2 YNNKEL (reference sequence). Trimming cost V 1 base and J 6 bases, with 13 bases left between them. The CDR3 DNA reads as TGTGCCAGCAGCCAAGGGGAGGGGGAATCTCAGCCCCAGCATTTT. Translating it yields CASSQGEGESQPQHF.

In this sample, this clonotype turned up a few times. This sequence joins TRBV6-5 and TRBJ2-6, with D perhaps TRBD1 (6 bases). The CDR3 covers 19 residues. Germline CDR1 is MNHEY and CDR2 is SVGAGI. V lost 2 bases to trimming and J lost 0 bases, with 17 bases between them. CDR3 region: CASSYTGILTFSGANVLTF. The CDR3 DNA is TGTGCCAGCAGTTACACAGGGATTCTCACCTTCTCTGGGGCCAACGTCCTGACTTTC.

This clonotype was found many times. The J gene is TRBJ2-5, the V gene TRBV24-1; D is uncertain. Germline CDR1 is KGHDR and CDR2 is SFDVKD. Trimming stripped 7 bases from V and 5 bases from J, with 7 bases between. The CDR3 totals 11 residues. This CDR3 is CATSEMETQYF. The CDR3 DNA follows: TGTGCCACCAGCGAGATGGAGACCCAGTACTTC.

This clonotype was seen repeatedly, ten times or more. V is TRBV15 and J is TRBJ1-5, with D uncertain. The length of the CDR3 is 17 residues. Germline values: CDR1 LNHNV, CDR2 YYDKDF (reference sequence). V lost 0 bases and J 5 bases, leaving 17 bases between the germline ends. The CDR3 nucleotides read TGTGCCACCAGCAGAGATCGAGCGGTTTGGCCCCATCAGCCCCAGCATTTT. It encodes CATSRDRAVWPHQPQHF.

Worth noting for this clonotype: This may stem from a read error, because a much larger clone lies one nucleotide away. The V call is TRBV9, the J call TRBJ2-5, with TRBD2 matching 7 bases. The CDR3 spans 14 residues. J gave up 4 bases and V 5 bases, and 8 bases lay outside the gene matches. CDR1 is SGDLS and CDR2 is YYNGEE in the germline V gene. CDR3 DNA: TGTGCCAGCAGTCCCTCGGGGGGTGGAGAGACCCAGTACTTC. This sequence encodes CASSPSGGGETQYF.

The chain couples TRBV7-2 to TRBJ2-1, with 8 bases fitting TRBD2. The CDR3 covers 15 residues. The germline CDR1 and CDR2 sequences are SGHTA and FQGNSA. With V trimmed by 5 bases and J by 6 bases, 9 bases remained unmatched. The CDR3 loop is CASSASGSLSNEQFF. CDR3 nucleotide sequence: TGTGCCAGCAGCGCAAGCGGGAGTCTATCCAATGAGCAGTTCTTC.

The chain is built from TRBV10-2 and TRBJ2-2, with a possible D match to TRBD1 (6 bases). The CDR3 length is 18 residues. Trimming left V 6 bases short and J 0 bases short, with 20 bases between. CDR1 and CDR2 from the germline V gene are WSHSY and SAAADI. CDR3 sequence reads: CASSVITGISTNTGELFF. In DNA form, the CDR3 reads TGCGCCAGCAGCGTGATCACAGGGATTTCGACGAACACCGGGGAGCTGTTTTTT.

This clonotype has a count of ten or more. Written as DNA, the CDR3 is TGTGCCAGCAGTTACTCCCCCAACAGGAACTACGAGCAGTACTTC. Its protein product is CASSYSPNRNYEQYF. V and J are TRBV6-5 and TRBJ2-7, with D tentatively TRBD1 (5 bases). Germline V gives CDR1 MNHEY, CDR2 SVGAGI. V was shortened by 0 bases and J by 3 bases, with 12 bases between the two germline ends. The CDR3 runs 15 residues.

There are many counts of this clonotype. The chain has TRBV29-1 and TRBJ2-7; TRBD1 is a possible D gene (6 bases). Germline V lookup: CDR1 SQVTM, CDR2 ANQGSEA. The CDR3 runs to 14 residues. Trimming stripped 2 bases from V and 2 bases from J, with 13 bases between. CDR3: CSVEIRGSTYEQYF. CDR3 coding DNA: TGCAGCGTTGAAATCAGGGGCAGTACCTACGAGCAGTACTTC.

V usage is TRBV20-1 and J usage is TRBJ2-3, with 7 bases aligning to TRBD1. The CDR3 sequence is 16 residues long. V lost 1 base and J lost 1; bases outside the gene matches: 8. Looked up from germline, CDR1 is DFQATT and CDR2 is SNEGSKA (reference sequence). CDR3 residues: CSARVSGGEGTDTQYF. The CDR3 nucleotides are TGCAGTGCTAGAGTATCAGGGGGTGAGGGCACAGATACGCAGTATTTT.

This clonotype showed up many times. The CDR3 DNA sequence: TGCAGTGCCCACGGGAGGAACCGAGGCAATGAGCAGTTCTTC. It codes for CSAHGRNRGNEQFF. The chain recombines TRBV20-1 with TRBJ2-1, with 7 positions matching TRBD2. Germline values: CDR1 DFQATT, CDR2 SNEGSKA (reference sequence). This CDR3 is built from 14 residues. The trim removed 6 bases at V and 6 bases at J, leaving 11 bases unmatched.

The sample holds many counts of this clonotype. The CDR3 loop is CSVEDGQGLSSYNEQFF. The CDR3, as DNA: TGCAGCGTTGAAGATGGGCAGGGACTGAGCTCCTACAATGAGCAGTTCTTC. The chain couples TRBV29-1 to TRBJ2-1; maybe TRBD2 (6 bases). CDR1 is SQVTM and CDR2 is ANQGSEA in the germline V gene. V was cut by 0 bases and J by 0 bases, with 15 bases left in between. The CDR3 is 17 residues long.

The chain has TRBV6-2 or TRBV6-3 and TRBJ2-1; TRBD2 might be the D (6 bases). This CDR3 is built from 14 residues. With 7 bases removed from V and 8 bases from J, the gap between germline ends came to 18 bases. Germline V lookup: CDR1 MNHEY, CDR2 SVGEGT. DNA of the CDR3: TGTGCCAGCATCCCTCCGGGAGCGTTGCATGAGCAGTTCTTC. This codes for CASIPPGALHEQFF.

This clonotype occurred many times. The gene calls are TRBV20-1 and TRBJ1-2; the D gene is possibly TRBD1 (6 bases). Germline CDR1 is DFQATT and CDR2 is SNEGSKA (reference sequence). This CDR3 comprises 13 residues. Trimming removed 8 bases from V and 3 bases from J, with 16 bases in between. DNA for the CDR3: TGCAGTCCGGAGGGGGATCGGGACTATGGCTACACCTTC. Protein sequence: CSPEGDRDYGYTF.

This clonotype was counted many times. CDR3 region: CASSQVGPNTGELFF. As DNA, the CDR3 is TGCGCCAGCAGTCAAGTGGGACCGAACACCGGGGAGCTGTTTTTT. This sequence joins TRBV5-1 and TRBJ2-2; D assignment may be TRBD1 or TRBD2 (5 bases each). This CDR3 has 15 residues. Germline values: CDR1 SGHRS, CDR2 YFSETQ. V gave up 5 bases and J gave up 0 bases, with 11 bases separating them.

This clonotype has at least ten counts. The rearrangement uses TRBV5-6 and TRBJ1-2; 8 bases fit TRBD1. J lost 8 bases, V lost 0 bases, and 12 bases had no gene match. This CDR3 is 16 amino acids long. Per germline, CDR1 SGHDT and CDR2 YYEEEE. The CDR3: CASSLEGRGRLEGYTF. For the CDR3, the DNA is TGTGCCAGCAGCTTGGAGGGCAGGGGGCGCCTGGAGGGCTACACCTTC.

CDR3 nucleotide sequence: TGTGCCACCAGTGATTGGACAGGGCGAGGCTACACCTTC. The encoded protein is CATSDWTGRGYTF. The V and J genes are TRBV24-1 and TRBJ1-2; TRBD1 agrees at 8 bases. Germline CDR1 and CDR2: KGHDR and SFDVKD. The CDR3 is 13 residues long. With 2 bases clipped from V and 8 bases from J, the junction kept 3 bases outside the gene matches.

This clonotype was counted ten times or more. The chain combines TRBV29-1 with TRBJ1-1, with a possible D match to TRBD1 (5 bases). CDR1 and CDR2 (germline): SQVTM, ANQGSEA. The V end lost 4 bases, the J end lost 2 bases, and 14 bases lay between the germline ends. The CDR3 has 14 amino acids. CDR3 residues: CSVVGRILNTEAFF. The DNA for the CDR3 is TGCAGCGTTGTGGGGCGGATCCTCAACACTGAAGCTTTCTTT.

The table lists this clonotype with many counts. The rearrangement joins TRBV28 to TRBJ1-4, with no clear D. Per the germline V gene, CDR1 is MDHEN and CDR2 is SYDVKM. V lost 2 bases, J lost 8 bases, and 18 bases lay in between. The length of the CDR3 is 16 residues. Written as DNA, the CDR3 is TGTGCCAGCAGTTTACGGACCCGGACTACGGGGGAAAAACTGTTTTTT. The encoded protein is CASSLRTRTTGEKLFF.

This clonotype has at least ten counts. The CDR3 DNA reads TGTGCCAGCAGTTACTCCCTGGGACAGGGTATAGGTGGCTACACCTTC. It encodes CASSYSLGQGIGGYTF. The V and J genes are TRBV6-5 and TRBJ1-2; TRBD1 aligns across 9 bases. There are 16 residues in the CDR3. Trimming took 0 bases from V and 7 from J; bases not matched to a gene: 9. Germline V gene sequence: CDR1 MNHEY, CDR2 SVGAGI.

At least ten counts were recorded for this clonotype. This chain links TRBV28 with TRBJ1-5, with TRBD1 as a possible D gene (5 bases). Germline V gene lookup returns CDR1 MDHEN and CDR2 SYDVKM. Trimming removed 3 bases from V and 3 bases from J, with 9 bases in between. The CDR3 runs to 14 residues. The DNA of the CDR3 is TGTGCCAGCAGTTTGGGGCAGTTCAATCAGCCCCAGCATTTT. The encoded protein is CASSLGQFNQPQHF.

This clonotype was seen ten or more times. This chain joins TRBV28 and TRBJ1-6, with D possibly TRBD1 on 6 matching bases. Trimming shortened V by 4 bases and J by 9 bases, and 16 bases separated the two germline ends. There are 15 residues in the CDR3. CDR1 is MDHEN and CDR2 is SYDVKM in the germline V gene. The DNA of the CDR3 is TGTGCCAGCAGTTCCGCCGGACAGATACCTTCACCCCTCCACTTT. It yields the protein CASSSAGQIPSPLHF.

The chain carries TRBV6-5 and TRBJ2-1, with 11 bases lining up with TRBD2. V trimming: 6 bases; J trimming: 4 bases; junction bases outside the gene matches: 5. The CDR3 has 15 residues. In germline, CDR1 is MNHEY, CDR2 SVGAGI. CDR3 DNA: TGTGCCAGCAGGACCGGGACTAGCGGATACAATGAGCAGTTCTTC. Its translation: CASRTGTSGYNEQFF.

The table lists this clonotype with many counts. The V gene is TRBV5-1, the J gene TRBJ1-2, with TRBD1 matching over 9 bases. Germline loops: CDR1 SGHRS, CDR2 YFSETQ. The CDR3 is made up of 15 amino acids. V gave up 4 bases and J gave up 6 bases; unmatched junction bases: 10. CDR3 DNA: TGCGCCAGCAGCATCCGGACAGGGGAGATCGATGGCTACACCTTC. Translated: CASSIRTGEIDGYTF.

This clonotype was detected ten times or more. The CDR3 DNA reads as TGCGCCAGCAGCTTGAAAACAGTCCAAGAGACCCAGTACTTC. Protein product: CASSLKTVQETQYF. The J gene is TRBJ2-5, the V gene TRBV5-1; no clear D. V was shortened by 1 base and J by 1 base, with 8 bases between the two germline ends. Germline CDR1 is SGHRS and CDR2 is YFSETQ. CDR3 size: 14 residues.